The T cell receptor (beta chain) under discussion was sequenced for a study of T cell clonotyping in hematopoietic cell transplantation. Notes on the study in general: CD4 and CD8 repertoire contributions could not be separated without sorting. Pathologically expanded recipient clonotypes increased progressively from day 30 to day 180 as diversity fell. Few recipient clonotypes overlapped donors; over 95% were de novo at given depth. Broader posttransplant TCR repertoire diversity was predicted by graft donor and pretransplant recipient Inverse Simpson Index values.

In its sample, this clone was seen once. The antigen is not known. The data were produced by immunoSEQ multiplex PCR, yet TCRdb's version contains in-frame clones alone and is incomplete. Altogether roughly 27,000 clones are present, 90% to 97% being singletons, with the ten largest covering approximately 1.5%. This clonotype was obtained from a man aged 50-59 years in good health. Some clones in this sample may be carry-over from other donors' samples. Sequenced input: peripheral blood mononuclear cells.

The CDR3 nucleotides are TGTGCCAGCAGCAAGACGGAGTCCTACGAGCAGTACTTC. Encoded protein: CASSKTESYEQYF. The chain has TRBV27 and TRBJ2-7; D is uncertain. CDR3 length: 13 residues. In germline, CDR1 is MNHEY, CDR2 SMNVEV (reference sequence). Trimming pared 6 bases from V and 1 base from J, leaving 10 bases between.